This TCR beta chain was identified during a study of T cell repertoires in cytomegalovirus infection. Broader study findings: Dominating the ex vivo response were TCR beta clonotypes that were CMV-specific and HLA-C-restricted.

A single record per CDR3 protein comes from TCRdb applying MiXCR to the reads. Here the sample spans 150,000 to 200,000 distinct CDR3 sequences, approximately 19% being singletons. The CDR3 totals 14 residues. V lost 4 bases, J lost 5 bases, and 11 bases lay in between. Per germline, CDR1 SGHVS and CDR2 FNYEAQ. In the case of this clonotype: Its antigen is not identified.

V usage is TRBV7-6 and J usage is TRBJ2-2; D might be TRBD1 (5 bases). The sequencing sample was made of PBMCs. This sequence was found in a human donor in good health (CMV status not recorded). Some clones in this sample may be carry-over from other donors' samples. The DNA of the CDR3 is TGTGCCAGCAGCTCCAGGGTCGGGACCGGGGAGCTGTTTTTT. This gives the protein CASSSRVGTGELFF.